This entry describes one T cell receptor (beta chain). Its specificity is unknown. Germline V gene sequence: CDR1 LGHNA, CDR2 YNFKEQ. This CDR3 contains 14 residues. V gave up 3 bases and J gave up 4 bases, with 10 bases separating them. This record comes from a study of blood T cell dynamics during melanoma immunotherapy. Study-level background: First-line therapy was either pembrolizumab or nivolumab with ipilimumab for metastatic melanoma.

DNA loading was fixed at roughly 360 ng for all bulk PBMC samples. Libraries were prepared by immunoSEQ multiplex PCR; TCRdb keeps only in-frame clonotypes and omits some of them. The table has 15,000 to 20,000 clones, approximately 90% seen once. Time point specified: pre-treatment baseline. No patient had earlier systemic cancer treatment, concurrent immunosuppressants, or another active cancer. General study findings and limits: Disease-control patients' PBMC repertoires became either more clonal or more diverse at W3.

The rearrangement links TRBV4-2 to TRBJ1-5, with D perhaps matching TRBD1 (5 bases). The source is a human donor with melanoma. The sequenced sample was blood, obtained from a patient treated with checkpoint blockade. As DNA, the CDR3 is TGTGCCAGCAGCCAGGGGGGGGATAATCAGCCCCAGCATTTT. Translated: CASSQGGDNQPQHF.